The present TCR beta chain was sequenced within a study of radiotherapy plus CTLA-4 blockade in lung cancer. Study context: Disease control was achieved by around 32% of patients, and objective responses by about 19%.

Method: immunoSEQ multiplex PCR; TCRdb's copy keeps in-frame clones and lacks some. This table holds just over 60,000 clones, 77% found once. V lost 5 bases, J lost 7 bases, and 15 bases stayed unmatched. Germline V gene sequence: CDR1 LNHDA, CDR2 SQIVND (reference sequence). This CDR3 is 16 amino acids long. Treatment of patients with chemo-refractory metastatic non-small-cell lung cancer consisted of focal radiation plus CTLA-4 blockade with ipilimumab. With regard to this clone: The antigen remains unidentified.

Findings and caveats of the study: In blood, TCR clones derived from the tumor expanded after radiotherapy plus ipilimumab.

This specimen was peripheral blood, taken from a patient treated with radiotherapy plus ipilimumab. The clonotype was recovered from a human donor with non-small cell lung cancer who had a complete response to radiotherapy plus ipilimumab. The chain is built from TRBV19 and TRBJ1-2; 8 bases agree with TRBD1. The CDR3 DNA follows: TGTGCCAGTAGTCAGAGGACAGGGCGGGTCGTAGCTGGCTACACCTTC. As protein: CASSQRTGRVVAGYTF.